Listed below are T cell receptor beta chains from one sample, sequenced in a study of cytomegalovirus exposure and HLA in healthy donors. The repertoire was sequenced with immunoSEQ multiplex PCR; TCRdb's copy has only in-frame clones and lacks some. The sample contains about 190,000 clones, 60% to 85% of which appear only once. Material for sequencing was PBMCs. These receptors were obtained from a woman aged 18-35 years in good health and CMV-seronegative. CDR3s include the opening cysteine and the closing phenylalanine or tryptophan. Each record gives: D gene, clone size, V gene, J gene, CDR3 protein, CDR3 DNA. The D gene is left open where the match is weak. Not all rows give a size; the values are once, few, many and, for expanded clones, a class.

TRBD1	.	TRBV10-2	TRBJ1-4	CATAQGSLSTNEKLFF	TGCGCCACCGCACAGGGGTCCTTGTCAACTAATGAAAAACTGTTTTTT
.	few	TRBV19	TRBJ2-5	CASNVGQQETQYF	TGTGCCAGTAACGTTGGACAGCAAGAGACCCAGTACTTC
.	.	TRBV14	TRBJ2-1	CASSSRYNEQFF	TGTGCCAGCAGCTCCCGCTACAATGAGCAGTTCTTC
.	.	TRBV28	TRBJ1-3	CASSSGVRGNTIYF	TGTGCCAGCAGTTCAGGGGTACGCGGAAACACCATATATTTT
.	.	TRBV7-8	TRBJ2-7	CASSLVGGGVPYEQYF	TGTGCCAGCAGCTTAGTAGGGGGGGGAGTCCCCTACGAGCAGTACTTC
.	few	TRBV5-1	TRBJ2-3	CASSLDRDTTDTQYF	TGCGCCAGCAGCTTGGACAGGGACACCACAGATACGCAGTATTTT
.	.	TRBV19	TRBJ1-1	CASSIAAGNTEAFF	TGTGCCAGTAGTATAGCCGCGGGGAACACTGAAGCTTTCTTT
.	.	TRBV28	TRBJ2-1	CASKPQGDSYNEQFF	TGTGCCAGCAAACCTCAAGGGGATAGCTACAATGAGCAGTTCTTC
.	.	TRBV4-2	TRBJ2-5	CASSLQPRDSQETQYF	TGTGCCAGCAGCCTACAACCTCGGGACTCCCAAGAGACCCAGTACTTC
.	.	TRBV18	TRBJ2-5	CASSPFLAQETQYF	TGTGCCAGCTCACCATTCCTAGCTCAAGAGACCCAGTACTTC
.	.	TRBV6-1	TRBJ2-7	CASSEQGSSYEQYF	TGTGCCAGCAGTGAACAGGGGAGCTCCTACGAGCAGTACTTC
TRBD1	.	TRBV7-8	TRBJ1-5	CASSTRTGRSNQPQHF	TGTGCCAGCAGCACCCGGACAGGGAGAAGCAATCAGCCCCAGCATTTT
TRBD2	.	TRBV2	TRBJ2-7	CASRSSGGAPEEQYF	TGTGCCAGCAGATCTAGCGGGGGGGCCCCAGAAGAGCAGTACTTC
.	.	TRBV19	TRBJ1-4	CASSIGTERGKLFF	TGTGCCAGTAGTATAGGGACCGAACGGGGAAAACTGTTTTTT
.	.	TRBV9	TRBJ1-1	CASSSGDGSNTEAFF	TGTGCCAGCAGCTCAGGGGACGGATCGAACACTGAAGCTTTCTTT
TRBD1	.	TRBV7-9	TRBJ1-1	CASSFGDRESEAFF	TGTGCCAGCAGCTTTGGGGACAGGGAGTCTGAAGCTTTCTTT
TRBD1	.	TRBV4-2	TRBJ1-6	CASSQEGQGRSPLHF	TGTGCCAGCAGCCAGGAGGGACAGGGAAGATCACCCCTCCACTTT
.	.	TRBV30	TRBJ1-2	CAWRRGLRYGYTF	TGTGCCTGGAGGCGGGGACTCCGGTATGGCTACACCTTC
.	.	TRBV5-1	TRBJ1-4	CASSSDSHNEKLFF	TGCGCCAGCAGCTCGGACAGCCATAATGAAAAACTGTTTTTT
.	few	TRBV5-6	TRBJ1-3	CASRITGSGNTIYF	TGTGCCAGCAGAATTACCGGGTCAGGAAACACCATATATTTT
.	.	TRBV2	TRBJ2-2	CASMADIANTGELFF	TGTGCCAGCATGGCGGACATCGCGAACACCGGGGAGCTGTTTTTT
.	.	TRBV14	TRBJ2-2	CASSQFTGLNTGELFF	TGTGCCAGCAGCCAATTTACAGGGTTGAACACCGGGGAGCTGTTTTTT
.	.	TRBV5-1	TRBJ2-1	CASSLTGGGYNEQFF	TGCGCCAGCAGCTTGACAGGGGGGGGCTACAATGAGCAGTTCTTC
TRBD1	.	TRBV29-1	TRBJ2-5	CSVGMGQQETQYF	TGCAGCGTTGGGATGGGACAGCAAGAGACCCAGTACTTC
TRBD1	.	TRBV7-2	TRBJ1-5	CASSMEGGYGQPQHF	TGTGCCAGCAGCATGGAAGGGGGCTATGGTCAGCCCCAGCATTTT
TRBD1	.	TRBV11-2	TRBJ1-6	CASSEYRGSNSPLHF	TGTGCCAGCAGCGAATACAGGGGAAGCAATTCACCCCTCCACTTT
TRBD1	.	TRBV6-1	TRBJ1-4	CASIRGEPNEKLFF	TGTGCCAGCATCAGGGGGGAGCCTAATGAAAAACTGTTTTTT
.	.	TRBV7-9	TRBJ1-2	CASSTGTTYGYTF	TGTGCCAGCAGTACGGGGACAACCTATGGCTACACCTTC
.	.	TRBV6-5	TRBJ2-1	CASSSGESYNEQFF	TGTGCCAGCAGTTCCGGGGAAAGCTACAATGAGCAGTTCTTC
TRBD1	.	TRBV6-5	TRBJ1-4	CASSYSMTGLGEKLFF	TGTGCCAGCAGTTACTCGATGACAGGGTTGGGGGAAAAACTGTTTTTT
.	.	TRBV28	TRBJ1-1	CASIIGGNTEAFF	TGTGCCAGCATCATAGGGGGAAACACTGAAGCTTTCTTT
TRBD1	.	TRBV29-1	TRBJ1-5	CSAQFTGGIGNQPQHF	TGCAGCGCCCAATTTACAGGGGGCATAGGCAATCAGCCCCAGCATTTT
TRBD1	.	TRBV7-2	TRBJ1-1	CASRQGTGLPNTEAFF	TGTGCCAGCAGACAAGGGACAGGCCTCCCGAACACTGAAGCTTTCTTT
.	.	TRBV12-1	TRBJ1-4	CASSFVGQGAEKLFF	.
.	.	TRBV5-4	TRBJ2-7	CASSPSSTQDEQYF	TGTGCCAGCAGCCCATCGAGTACTCAAGACGAGCAGTACTTC
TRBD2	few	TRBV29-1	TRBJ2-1	CSVDRGSPYNEQFF	TGCAGCGTTGATCGCGGGAGCCCCTACAATGAGCAGTTCTTC
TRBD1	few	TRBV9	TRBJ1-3	CASSTGMGQTGNTIYF	TGTGCCAGCAGCACCGGAATGGGACAGACAGGAAACACCATATATTTT
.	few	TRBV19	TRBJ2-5	CASAFRGETQYF	TGTGCCAGTGCCTTCCGCGGGGAGACCCAGTACTTC
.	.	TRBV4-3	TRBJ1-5	CASSQARYGGRGSQPQHF	TGCGCCAGCAGCCAAGCTCGGTATGGTGGGCGGGGTAGTCAGCCCCAGCATTTT
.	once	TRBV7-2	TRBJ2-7	CASSFNARDSYEQYF	TGTGCCAGCAGCTTCAACGCCCGGGACTCCTACGAGCAGTACTTC
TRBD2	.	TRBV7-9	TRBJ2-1	CASSFSAGGQNEQFF	TGTGCCAGCAGCTTTTCGGCGGGAGGGCAAAATGAGCAGTTCTTC
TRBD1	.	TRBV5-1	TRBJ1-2	CASSHDRVNGYTF	TGCGCCAGCAGTCATGACAGGGTGAACGGCTACACCTTC